This T cell receptor (beta chain) was recorded in a study of cytomegalovirus exposure and HLA in healthy donors. Study-wide background: Unique TCRs numbering some 93 million, obtained from HLA-typed donors, made up an early data release. Whole-study findings and limits: When a later analysis compared HLA-associated TCR beta chains with equally common others, the HLA-associated chains turned out to be more clonally expanded and to have lower generation probabilities. No immune exposure information besides CMV serostatus was available.

The PCR ran on 60 Vbeta and 13 Jbeta primers. Per the original data handling: The authors later counted around 80 million unique TCR beta chains, approximately 12 million of them shared. Method: immunoSEQ multiplex PCR; TCRdb's copy keeps in-frame clones and lacks some. For V, J and clone size, that table is used; D and trimming come from the DNA. This sample has about 110,000 clones; nearly 70% occur once, and the top ten carry roughly 5.9%. Of note for this clone: The antigen remains undetermined.

This CDR3 spans 15 amino acids. Germline V gene data show CDR1 as LNHDA and CDR2 as SQIVND (reference sequence). V was pared by 7 bases and J by 1 base, with 13 bases between. The genes are TRBV19 and TRBJ2-2; D is possibly TRBD2 (5 bases). Sequences were obtained from PBMCs. This receptor was obtained from a woman aged 70 to 79 in good health and CMV-seropositive. The DNA for the CDR3 is TGTGCCAGTACAAGGTTGGAGGTGAACACCGGGGAGCTGTTTTTT. Amino acid sequence: CASTRLEVNTGELFF.